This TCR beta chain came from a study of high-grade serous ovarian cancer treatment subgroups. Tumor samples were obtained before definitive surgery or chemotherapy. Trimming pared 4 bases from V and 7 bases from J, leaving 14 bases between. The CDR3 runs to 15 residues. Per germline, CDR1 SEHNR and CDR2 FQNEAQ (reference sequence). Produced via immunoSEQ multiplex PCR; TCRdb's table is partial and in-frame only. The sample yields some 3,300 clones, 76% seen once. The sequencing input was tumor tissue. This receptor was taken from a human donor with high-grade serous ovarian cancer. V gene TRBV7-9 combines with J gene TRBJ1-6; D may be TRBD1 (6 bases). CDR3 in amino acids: CASSSFRQENSPLHF. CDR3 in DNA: TGTGCCAGCAGCTCCTTCCGACAGGAGAATTCACCCCTCCACTTT.